Listed below are T cell receptor beta chains from one sample, sequenced in a study of OX40 agonist ivuxolimab in advanced cancers. The assay was immunoSEQ multiplex PCR, and TCRdb's table has in-frame clones only and misses some. This table holds tens of thousands of clones, 85% to 90% found once. Material: CD4+ or CD8+ T cells sorted from blood, obtained in a trial of the OX40 agonist ivuxolimab. The receptors were gathered from an adult with an advanced solid tumor such as melanoma, head and neck, liver or kidney cancer. The CDR3 runs from the conserved cysteine through the conserved F or W. The order of the fields is D gene, clone size, J gene, V gene, CDR3 protein, CDR3 DNA. D genes are given only for firm matches. Clone sizes are given selectively: once, few, many, or a class where the clone is expanded.

>-|few|TRBJ2-7|TRBV10-3
CAISEPEVREQYF
TGTGCCATCAGTGAGCCGGAGGTGCGGGAGCAGTACTTC
>-|-|TRBJ1-2|TRBV5-1
CASSERQRSYTF
TGCGCCAGCAGCGAACGACAGAGAAGTTACACCTTC
>TRBD1|-|TRBJ2-7|TRBV5-1
CASSPTGGSEEGQYF
TGCGCCAGCAGCCCTACAGGGGGATCCGAGGAGGGGCAGTACTTC
>-|-|TRBJ1-5|TRBV19
CASSIGRGVGNQPQHF
TGTGCCAGTAGTATAGGGAGGGGGGTCGGCAATCAGCCCCAGCATTTT
>-|once|TRBJ1-2|TRBV4-2
CASSQDTVSGGTDGYTF
TGTGCCAGCAGCCAAGATACCGTTTCCGGGGGCACCGATGGCTACACCTTC
>-|-|TRBJ2-1|TRBV27
CASSRKGRDNEQFF
TGTGCCAGCAGTAGAAAGGGCAGGGACAATGAGCAGTTCTTC
>-|-|TRBJ1-4|TRBV29-1
CSVELRREKLFF
TGCAGCGTTGAATTAAGGAGGGAAAAACTGTTTTTT
>-|-|TRBJ1-3|TRBV4-1
CASSQGRGYSGNTIYF
TGCGCCAGCAGCCAAGGGAGAGGGTATTCTGGAAACACCATATATTTT
>-|-|TRBJ1-6|TRBV7-9
CASSLERSPLHF
TGTGCCAGCAGCTTAGAGCGTTCACCCCTCCACTTT
>-|-|TRBJ2-1|TRBV15
CATSRDLVAPYNEQFF
TGTGCCACCAGCAGAGATCTGGTAGCGCCCTACAATGAGCAGTTCTTC
>TRBD2|-|TRBJ2-1|TRBV4-2
CASSQGLAGGTSSSYNEQFF
TGTGCCAGCAGCCAAGGACTAGCGGGGGGGACCAGCAGCTCCTACAATGAGCAGTTCTTC
>TRBD1|-|TRBJ2-2|TRBV27
CASSHRTGVAGELFF
TGTGCCAGCAGCCACCGGACAGGGGTGGCCGGGGAGCTGTTTTTT
>-|-|TRBJ1-1|TRBV7-9
CASSFHIDTEAFF
TGTGCCAGCAGCTTCCACATAGATACTGAAGCTTTCTTT
>TRBD1|-|TRBJ1-4|TRBV11-2
CASSRNRGLEKLFF
TGTGCCAGCAGCCGAAACAGGGGATTGGAAAAACTGTTTTTT
>TRBD1|-|TRBJ1-2|TRBV7-9
CASSLPGQEDYGYTF
TGTGCCAGCAGCTTACCGGGACAGGAGGACTATGGCTACACCTTC
>-|-|TRBJ2-7|TRBV7-9
CASSLSRSYEQYF
TGTGCCAGCAGCTTATCCAGATCCTACGAGCAGTACTTC
>TRBD1|-|TRBJ2-1|TRBV11-1
CASSLLTGRHEQFF
TGTGCCAGCAGCCTATTGACAGGGCGGCATGAGCAGTTCTTC
>-|-|TRBJ2-4|TRBV12-5
CASGSPLGKNIQYF
TGTGCTAGTGGCTCTCCCCTAGGCAAAAACATTCAGTACTTC
>TRBD1|-|TRBJ2-2|TRBV5-1
CASSTGANTGELFF
TGCGCCAGCAGTACAGGGGCCAACACCGGGGAGCTGTTTTTT
>TRBD2|-|TRBJ2-1|TRBV6-5
CASSYHQRGQNEQFF
TGTGCCAGCAGTTACCATCAGCGGGGGCAGAATGAGCAGTTCTTC
>-|-|TRBJ1-2|TRBV7-8
CASSADTYGYTF
TGTGCCAGCAGCGCGGACACCTATGGCTACACCTTC
>-|-|TRBJ2-5|TRBV7-7
CASSPTLLSRQETQYF
TGTGCTAGCAGCCCAACGTTGTTGTCCCGCCAAGAGACCCAGTACTTC
>-|-|TRBJ2-1|TRBV5-4
CASSFGSKQAEQFF
TGTGCCAGCAGCTTCGGGAGCAAGCAGGCTGAGCAGTTCTTC
>-|-|TRBJ1-6|TRBV7-9
CASSDHGGSVSPLHF
TGTGCCAGCAGTGATCATGGGGGGTCGGTTTCACCCCTCCACTTT